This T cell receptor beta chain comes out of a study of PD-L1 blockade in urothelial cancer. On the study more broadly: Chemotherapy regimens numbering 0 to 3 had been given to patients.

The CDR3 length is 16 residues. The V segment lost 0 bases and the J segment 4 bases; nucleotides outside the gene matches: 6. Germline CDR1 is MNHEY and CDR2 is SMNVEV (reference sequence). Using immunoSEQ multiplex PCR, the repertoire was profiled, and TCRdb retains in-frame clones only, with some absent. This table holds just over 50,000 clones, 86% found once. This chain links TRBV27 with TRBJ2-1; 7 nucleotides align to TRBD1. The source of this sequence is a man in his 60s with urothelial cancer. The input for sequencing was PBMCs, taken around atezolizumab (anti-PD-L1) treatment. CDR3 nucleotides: TGTGCCAGCAGTTTATCGAGGGGGACAGCTTACAATGAGCAGTTCTTC. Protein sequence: CASSLSRGTAYNEQFF.